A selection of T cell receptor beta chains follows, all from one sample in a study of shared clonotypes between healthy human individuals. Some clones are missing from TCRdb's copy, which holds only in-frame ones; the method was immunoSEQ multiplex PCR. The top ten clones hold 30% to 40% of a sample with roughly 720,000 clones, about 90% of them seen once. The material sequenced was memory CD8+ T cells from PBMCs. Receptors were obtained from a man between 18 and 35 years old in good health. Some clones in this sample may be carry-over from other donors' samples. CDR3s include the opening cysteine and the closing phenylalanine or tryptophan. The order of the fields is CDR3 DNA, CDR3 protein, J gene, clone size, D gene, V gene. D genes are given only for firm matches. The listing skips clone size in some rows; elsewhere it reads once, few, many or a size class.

cdr3_nt: TGTGCCAGCAGCGTGGGCTCCTACAATGAGCAGTTCTTC
cdr3_aa: CASSVGSYNEQFF
j_call: TRBJ2-1
clone_size: NA
d_call: NA
v_call: TRBV9

cdr3_nt: TGTGCGTCACGGGAGAAAGTCCACGAGCAGTACTTC
cdr3_aa: CASREKVHEQYF
j_call: TRBJ2-7
clone_size: few
d_call: NA
v_call: TRBV6-6

cdr3_nt: TGCGCCAGCAGCCAGGGACAGGGGTCCCAAGAGACCCAGTACTTC
cdr3_aa: CASSQGQGSQETQYF
j_call: TRBJ2-5
clone_size: NA
d_call: TRBD1
v_call: TRBV4-1

cdr3_nt: TGTGCCAGCAGTCCGATCAGCACCGGGGAGCTGTTTTTT
cdr3_aa: CASSPISTGELFF
j_call: TRBJ2-2
clone_size: NA
d_call: NA
v_call: TRBV27

cdr3_nt: TGTGCCAGCAGTTACTCGAAAGGGGACACCTTCTACGAGCAGTACTTC
cdr3_aa: CASSYSKGDTFYEQYF
j_call: TRBJ2-7
clone_size: NA
d_call: NA
v_call: TRBV6-5

cdr3_nt: TGTGCCAGCAGTCCTGTTAACTATGGCTACACCTTC
cdr3_aa: CASSPVNYGYTF
j_call: TRBJ1-2
clone_size: few
d_call: NA
v_call: TRBV28

cdr3_nt: TGTGCCAGCAGCTTGAGAGGGGGGCCGGTCAATCAGCCCCAGCATTTT
cdr3_aa: CASSLRGGPVNQPQHF
j_call: TRBJ1-5
clone_size: NA
d_call: NA
v_call: TRBV5-5

cdr3_nt: TGTGCCAGCAGCGATAACAGGGGCGCCACTGAAGCTTTCTTT
cdr3_aa: CASSDNRGATEAFF
j_call: TRBJ1-1
clone_size: once
d_call: TRBD1
v_call: TRBV6-1

cdr3_nt: TGTGCCAGCAGTTTGGGCCGTAATGGAGCTTTCTTT
cdr3_aa: CASSLGRNGAFF
j_call: TRBJ1-1
clone_size: NA
d_call: NA
v_call: TRBV5-6

cdr3_nt: TGTGCCAGCAGCTTGTTCCGGGACAGGGGTGTCTCTGAAGCTTTCTTT
cdr3_aa: CASSLFRDRGVSEAFF
j_call: TRBJ1-1
clone_size: once
d_call: TRBD1
v_call: TRBV13

cdr3_nt: TGTGCCAGTAACACGGTGATCGAGACCCAGTACTTC
cdr3_aa: CASNTVIETQYF
j_call: TRBJ2-5
clone_size: few
d_call: NA
v_call: TRBV6-1

cdr3_nt: TGCGCCAGCAGCTGGGACAGTCTCACCGGGGAGCTGTTTTTT
cdr3_aa: CASSWDSLTGELFF
j_call: TRBJ2-2
clone_size: NA
d_call: TRBD1
v_call: TRBV5-1

cdr3_nt: TGCAGCGGCACAGGGAACTATGGCTACACCTTC
cdr3_aa: CSGTGNYGYTF
j_call: TRBJ1-2
clone_size: NA
d_call: NA
v_call: TRBV29-1

cdr3_nt: TGTGCCAGCAGCGTAGAGGCCCGGGGGCCCATCGCCGGGGAGCTGTTTTTT
cdr3_aa: CASSVEARGPIAGELFF
j_call: TRBJ2-2
clone_size: NA
d_call: NA
v_call: TRBV9

cdr3_nt: TGTGCCAGTAACCCGATTCCGGGACAGGGGAACAATCAGCCCCAGCATTTT
cdr3_aa: CASNPIPGQGNNQPQHF
j_call: TRBJ1-5
clone_size: NA
d_call: TRBD1
v_call: TRBV19

cdr3_nt: TGTGCCACCAGCAGAGGGTCTAGCGGGAAGGAGCAGTTCTTC
cdr3_aa: CATSRGSSGKEQFF
j_call: TRBJ2-1
clone_size: NA
d_call: TRBD2
v_call: TRBV15

cdr3_nt: TGTGCCAGTAGTGCGGTCACCGGGGAGCTGTTTTTT
cdr3_aa: CASSAVTGELFF
j_call: TRBJ2-2
clone_size: NA
d_call: NA
v_call: TRBV19

cdr3_nt: TGTGCCAGCAGCTCCACAGGCACCGAGCAGTACTTC
cdr3_aa: CASSSTGTEQYF
j_call: TRBJ2-7
clone_size: NA
d_call: NA
v_call: TRBV7-6

cdr3_nt: TGCGCCAGCAGCTTGGTAGGACTAGCGGGAGAGGCAGATACGCAGTATTTT
cdr3_aa: CASSLVGLAGEADTQYF
j_call: TRBJ2-3
clone_size: NA
d_call: TRBD2
v_call: TRBV5-1

cdr3_nt: TGTGCCATCAGTACCAAAGACAGGGAGGGCTACGAGCAGTACTTC
cdr3_aa: CAISTKDREGYEQYF
j_call: TRBJ2-7
clone_size: NA
d_call: NA
v_call: TRBV10-3

cdr3_nt: TGTGCCAGCAGCGTAGTGGCTAGCGGGAAAGAGACCCAGTACTTC
cdr3_aa: CASSVVASGKETQYF
j_call: TRBJ2-5
clone_size: NA
d_call: TRBD2
v_call: TRBV9

cdr3_nt: TGTGCCAGCCAGCACGTGGTCAGGGTGGGGAATGAGCAGTTCTTC
cdr3_aa: CASQHVVRVGNEQFF
j_call: TRBJ2-1
clone_size: NA
d_call: NA
v_call: TRBV2

cdr3_nt: TGTGCCAGCAGTCGCGGGACTATTTACGAGCAGTACTTC
cdr3_aa: CASSRGTIYEQYF
j_call: TRBJ2-7
clone_size: NA
d_call: TRBD2
v_call: TRBV27

cdr3_nt: TGCAGCGTTGAAGTGCAGGGTTATGGCTACACCTTC
cdr3_aa: CSVEVQGYGYTF
j_call: TRBJ1-2
clone_size: few
d_call: NA
v_call: TRBV29-1

cdr3_nt: TGTGCCAGCAGCACGTCCGTAGAGGGCCGCAATGAGCAGTTCTTC
cdr3_aa: CASSTSVEGRNEQFF
j_call: TRBJ2-1
clone_size: NA
d_call: NA
v_call: TRBV13

cdr3_nt: TGTGCCAGTAGTAAAGGCAACACAGATACGCAGTATTTT
cdr3_aa: CASSKGNTDTQYF
j_call: TRBJ2-3
clone_size: NA
d_call: NA
v_call: TRBV19

cdr3_nt: TGTGCCAGCAGCGTAGGGGGGACGACCTACGAGCAGTACTTC
cdr3_aa: CASSVGGTTYEQYF
j_call: TRBJ2-7
clone_size: NA
d_call: NA
v_call: TRBV9

cdr3_nt: TGTGCCAGCAGTGAATCCCGACCGGGGGGGACTGAAGCTTTCTTT
cdr3_aa: CASSESRPGGTEAFF
j_call: TRBJ1-1
clone_size: NA
d_call: NA
v_call: TRBV2

cdr3_nt: TGTGCCAGCAGTGAGATTAGCGGGAGTTCGAATGAGCAGTTCTTC
cdr3_aa: CASSEISGSSNEQFF
j_call: TRBJ2-1
clone_size: NA
d_call: TRBD2
v_call: TRBV6-4

cdr3_nt: TGTGCCAGCAGTCCCGGGACAGGGTTAGGAAACACCATATATTTT
cdr3_aa: CASSPGTGLGNTIYF
j_call: TRBJ1-3
clone_size: NA
d_call: TRBD1
v_call: TRBV28

cdr3_nt: TGTGCCAGCAGTGAAGTAAGAGGCAGGGCCGTGCATTTT
cdr3_aa: CASSEVRGRAVHF
j_call: TRBJ1-5
clone_size: once
d_call: NA
v_call: TRBV6-5

cdr3_nt: TGTGCCAGCAGGCAGACGGGACAGGGGTCCTATGGCTACACCTTC
cdr3_aa: CASRQTGQGSYGYTF
j_call: TRBJ1-2
clone_size: once
d_call: TRBD1
v_call: TRBV27

cdr3_nt: TGTGCCAGCAGCTTAGCGGGTCTAGGCAACACCGGGGAGCTGTTTTTT
cdr3_aa: CASSLAGLGNTGELFF
j_call: TRBJ2-2
clone_size: NA
d_call: NA
v_call: TRBV7-9

cdr3_nt: TGTGCCAGCAGTGAACTGGGGCTTTACAGAGAGACCCAGTACTTC
cdr3_aa: CASSELGLYRETQYF
j_call: TRBJ2-5
clone_size: NA
d_call: NA
v_call: TRBV6-1

cdr3_nt: TGCGCCAGCAGTCCCGGTGGCGAGCAGTACTTC
cdr3_aa: CASSPGGEQYF
j_call: TRBJ2-7
clone_size: NA
d_call: NA
v_call: TRBV4-1

cdr3_nt: TGTGCCAGCAGCTTGGCGGTGGAGACCCAGTACTTC
cdr3_aa: CASSLAVETQYF
j_call: TRBJ2-5
clone_size: NA
d_call: NA
v_call: TRBV5-6

cdr3_nt: TGTGCCAGCAGCTTGGGGAGGGGTCGACAGGGATCCACCTACGAGCAGTACTTC
cdr3_aa: CASSLGRGRQGSTYEQYF
j_call: TRBJ2-7
clone_size: NA
d_call: NA
v_call: TRBV5-4

cdr3_nt: TGTGCCACCAGCAGAGGTCGACCCGGGAATGAGCAGTTCTTC
cdr3_aa: CATSRGRPGNEQFF
j_call: TRBJ2-1
clone_size: NA
d_call: NA
v_call: TRBV15

cdr3_nt: TGCAGTGCTATCCGGTATGGCTACACCTTC
cdr3_aa: CSAIRYGYTF
j_call: TRBJ1-2
clone_size: NA
d_call: NA
v_call: TRBV20-1

cdr3_nt: TGTGCCAGCAGCCCCGGACAGGGGGTAGATCAGCCCCAGCATTTT
cdr3_aa: CASSPGQGVDQPQHF
j_call: TRBJ1-5
clone_size: NA
d_call: TRBD1
v_call: TRBV7-9

cdr3_nt: TGTGCCAGCAGTGATTTGGTAGCAGGCTACAATGAGCAGTTCTTC
cdr3_aa: CASSDLVAGYNEQFF
j_call: TRBJ2-1
clone_size: NA
d_call: NA
v_call: TRBV6-1

cdr3_nt: TGTGCCAGCAGCCCCTCCCGCTCTGGAAACACCATATATTTT
cdr3_aa: CASSPSRSGNTIYF
j_call: TRBJ1-3
clone_size: NA
d_call: NA
v_call: TRBV6-6

cdr3_nt: TGTGCCATCAGTAGACTACCTCGTCCCTACAATGAGCAGTTCTTC
cdr3_aa: CAISRLPRPYNEQFF
j_call: TRBJ2-1
clone_size: NA
d_call: NA
v_call: TRBV10-3

cdr3_nt: TGTGCCAGCAGTTGGACCCTAGCGGGAAAGTTCTTC
cdr3_aa: CASSWTLAGKFF
j_call: TRBJ2-1
clone_size: NA
d_call: TRBD2
v_call: TRBV2

cdr3_nt: TGTGCCAGCCAAGTTTCGGAAGGGGGGATCAATGAGCAGTTCTTC
cdr3_aa: CASQVSEGGINEQFF
j_call: TRBJ2-1
clone_size: NA
d_call: NA
v_call: TRBV9

cdr3_nt: TGTGCCAGCAGCGAGAGGGGCCCTTTGAACACTGAAGCTTTCTTT
cdr3_aa: CASSERGPLNTEAFF
j_call: TRBJ1-1
clone_size: NA
d_call: NA
v_call: TRBV2